The rows below give T cell receptor beta chains drawn from one sample of a study of response to subunit inactivated influenza vaccine. Each CDR3 protein gets one entry after TCRdb re-called the RT-PCR reads with MiXCR. Of some 800,000 distinct CDR3 sequences in the sample, around 21% were seen once. The source material was PBMCs from blood, sampled about 5 days after vaccination. These receptors were obtained from a man aged 45-65 years who received an inactivated influenza vaccine. Each CDR3 is given with its conserved first and last residue. Fields, in order: D gene, J gene, clone size, V gene, CDR3 protein, CDR3 DNA. A D gene is named only where the DNA matches it firmly. Part of the rows lack a size; the others show once, few, many or a class for expanded clones.

D gene: TRBD1
J gene: TRBJ2-2
clone size: few
V gene: TRBV7-6
CDR3 protein: CASSPLQGNAGELFF
CDR3 DNA: TGTGCCAGCAGCCCATTACAGGGGAACGCCGGGGAGCTGTTTTTT

D gene: -
J gene: TRBJ2-1
clone size: -
V gene: TRBV7-2
CDR3 protein: CASSQDVQEYNEQFF
CDR3 DNA: TGTGCCAGCAGCCAGGACGTACAGGAGTACAATGAGCAGTTCTTC

D gene: -
J gene: TRBJ2-1
clone size: many
V gene: TRBV6-4
CDR3 protein: CASSDSSYNEQFF
CDR3 DNA: TGTGCCAGCAGTGACAGCTCCTACAATGAGCAGTTCTTC

D gene: TRBD1
J gene: TRBJ1-4
clone size: few
V gene: TRBV12-3/TRBV12-4
CDR3 protein: CASSNRGQNVEKLFF
CDR3 DNA: TGTGCCAGCAGTAACAGGGGGCAAAACGTCGAAAAACTGTTTTTT

D gene: TRBD1
J gene: TRBJ2-1
clone size: -
V gene: TRBV28
CDR3 protein: CASRPGTVYNEQFF
CDR3 DNA: TGTGCCAGCAGGCCCGGGACAGTATACAATGAGCAGTTCTTC

D gene: -
J gene: TRBJ2-7
clone size: few
V gene: TRBV7-9
CDR3 protein: CASSLARSIEQYF
CDR3 DNA: TGTGCCAGCAGCTTAGCGAGGTCAATCGAGCAGTACTTC

D gene: -
J gene: TRBJ2-1
clone size: -
V gene: TRBV7-9
CDR3 protein: CASSPHGEQFF
CDR3 DNA: TGTGCCAGCAGCCCCCATGGGGAGCAGTTCTTC

D gene: TRBD2
J gene: TRBJ2-7
clone size: -
V gene: TRBV12-3/TRBV12-4
CDR3 protein: CASSQSGGATYEQYF
CDR3 DNA: TGTGCCAGCAGCCAGAGCGGGGGGGCAACCTACGAGCAGTACTTC

D gene: TRBD1
J gene: TRBJ2-5
clone size: -
V gene: TRBV10-3
CDR3 protein: CAINSGTEETQYF
CDR3 DNA: TGTGCCATCAATTCCGGGACAGAAGAGACCCAGTACTTC

D gene: -
J gene: TRBJ2-7
clone size: -
V gene: TRBV5-1
CDR3 protein: CASSFGQIGSYEQYF
CDR3 DNA: TGCGCCAGCAGCTTCGGACAGATTGGCTCCTACGAGCAGTACTTC

D gene: -
J gene: TRBJ2-1
clone size: -
V gene: TRBV4-3
CDR3 protein: CASSRLDRWGNEQFF
CDR3 DNA: TGCGCCAGCAGCCGGTTAGACAGGTGGGGTAATGAGCAGTTCTTC

D gene: -
J gene: TRBJ1-1
clone size: -
V gene: TRBV12-3/TRBV12-4
CDR3 protein: CASSLFGFNTEAFF
CDR3 DNA: TGTGCCAGCAGTTTATTTGGGTTCAACACTGAAGCTTTCTTT

D gene: -
J gene: TRBJ1-5
clone size: few
V gene: TRBV20-1
CDR3 protein: CSARDLRTLGDQPQHF
CDR3 DNA: TGCAGTGCTAGAGATTTGAGAACTCTGGGGGATCAGCCCCAGCATTTT

D gene: -
J gene: TRBJ1-2
clone size: -
V gene: TRBV7-9
CDR3 protein: CASSLAESPLGGYTF
CDR3 DNA: TGTGCCAGCAGCTTAGCGGAAAGCCCGTTGGGAGGCTACACCTTC

D gene: -
J gene: TRBJ1-6
clone size: -
V gene: TRBV7-6
CDR3 protein: CASSLAGGLYNSPLHF
CDR3 DNA: TGTGCCAGCAGCCTAGCTGGAGGGCTCTATAATTCACCCCTCCACTTT

D gene: TRBD2
J gene: TRBJ2-7
clone size: few
V gene: TRBV10-3
CDR3 protein: CAISESIASGTLLKQYF
CDR3 DNA: TGTGCCATCAGTGAGTCGATCGCTAGCGGGACCCTCCTCAAGCAGTACTTC

D gene: TRBD1
J gene: TRBJ1-5
clone size: few
V gene: TRBV7-2
CDR3 protein: CASSLIGDRGQPQHF
CDR3 DNA: TGTGCCAGCAGCTTAATAGGGGACAGGGGGCAGCCCCAGCATTTT

D gene: -
J gene: TRBJ2-5
clone size: many
V gene: TRBV29-1
CDR3 protein: CSVSGTYRETQYF
CDR3 DNA: TGCAGCGTCTCCGGGACATACCGAGAGACCCAGTACTTC

D gene: -
J gene: TRBJ1-5
clone size: few
V gene: TRBV12-3/TRBV12-4
CDR3 protein: CASSGSGIGNQPQHF
CDR3 DNA: TGTGCCAGCAGTGGGTCAGGGATCGGCAATCAGCCCCAGCATTTT

D gene: TRBD1
J gene: TRBJ2-7
clone size: -
V gene: TRBV7-8
CDR3 protein: CASSSGTAISYEQYF
CDR3 DNA: TGTGCCAGCAGCTCCGGGACAGCGATCTCCTACGAGCAGTACTTC

D gene: -
J gene: TRBJ2-1
clone size: -
V gene: TRBV6-1
CDR3 protein: CASRPGGQSSYNEQFF
CDR3 DNA: TGTGCCAGCAGGCCCGGTGGACAGAGCTCCTACAATGAGCAGTTCTTC

D gene: -
J gene: TRBJ2-7
clone size: many
V gene: TRBV12-3/TRBV12-4
CDR3 protein: CASSFRGDGEQYF
CDR3 DNA: TGTGCCAGCAGTTTTCGCGGGGACGGTGAGCAGTACTTC

D gene: -
J gene: TRBJ1-5
clone size: -
V gene: TRBV19
CDR3 protein: CASSIAQSNQPQHF
CDR3 DNA: TGTGCCAGTAGTATAGCTCAGAGCAATCAGCCCCAGCATTTT

D gene: TRBD2
J gene: TRBJ2-5
clone size: few
V gene: TRBV6-2/TRBV6-3
CDR3 protein: CASRPRLAGETQYF
CDR3 DNA: TGTGCCAGCAGGCCGAGACTAGCGGGAGAGACCCAGTACTTC

D gene: -
J gene: TRBJ2-1
clone size: -
V gene: TRBV7-7
CDR3 protein: CATERVGWNEQFF
CDR3 DNA: TGTGCCACCGAGAGGGTGGGGTGGAATGAGCAGTTCTTC

D gene: -
J gene: TRBJ2-1
clone size: few
V gene: TRBV9
CDR3 protein: CASTTAPYNEQFF
CDR3 DNA: TGTGCCAGCACCACGGCTCCCTACAATGAGCAGTTCTTC

D gene: -
J gene: TRBJ2-1
clone size: -
V gene: TRBV7-8
CDR3 protein: CASSRRRAGSALEQFF
CDR3 DNA: TGTGCCAGCAGCCGGCGGAGGGCAGGGTCGGCCCTTGAGCAGTTCTTC

D gene: TRBD2
J gene: TRBJ2-7
clone size: many
V gene: TRBV5-5
CDR3 protein: CASSPPGGRGAYEQYF
CDR3 DNA: TGTGCCAGCAGCCCCCCCGGGGGGAGAGGGGCCTACGAGCAGTACTTC

D gene: TRBD1
J gene: TRBJ2-7
clone size: few
V gene: TRBV18
CDR3 protein: CASSETGVLLEQYF
CDR3 DNA: TGTGCCAGCTCAGAGACAGGGGTCCTACTAGAGCAGTACTTC

D gene: TRBD1
J gene: TRBJ2-1
clone size: many
V gene: TRBV10-3
CDR3 protein: CAISDRDNEQFF
CDR3 DNA: TGTGCCATCAGCGACAGGGACAATGAGCAGTTCTTC

D gene: TRBD2
J gene: TRBJ2-1
clone size: -
V gene: TRBV6-2/TRBV6-3
CDR3 protein: CASSILAVSSYNEQFF
CDR3 DNA: TGTGCCAGCAGCATACTAGCGGTTAGCTCCTACAATGAGCAGTTCTTC

D gene: -
J gene: TRBJ2-7
clone size: -
V gene: TRBV5-5
CDR3 protein: CASRLDPASSYEQYF
CDR3 DNA: TGTGCCAGCAGACTCGACCCGGCCTCGTCCTACGAGCAGTACTTC

D gene: TRBD1
J gene: TRBJ1-1
clone size: -
V gene: TRBV7-2
CDR3 protein: CASSEGTVLAEAFF
CDR3 DNA: TGTGCCAGCAGCGAGGGGACAGTTCTCGCTGAAGCTTTCTTT

D gene: TRBD2
J gene: TRBJ2-2
clone size: -
V gene: TRBV12-3/TRBV12-4
CDR3 protein: CAFSSPLSGRAFGGELFF
CDR3 DNA: TGTGCCTTCAGTTCGCCTCTAAGCGGGAGGGCCTTTGGCGGGGAGCTGTTTTTT

D gene: TRBD1
J gene: TRBJ2-1
clone size: few
V gene: TRBV12-3/TRBV12-4
CDR3 protein: CASRRPGTGYNEQFF
CDR3 DNA: TGTGCCAGCAGACGTCCCGGGACAGGGTACAATGAGCAGTTCTTC

D gene: TRBD2
J gene: TRBJ2-2
clone size: few
V gene: TRBV6-2/TRBV6-3
CDR3 protein: CASSFSGTSVVLRELFF
CDR3 DNA: TGTGCCAGCAGTTTTTCCGGGACTAGCGTCGTGTTAAGGGAGCTGTTTTTT

D gene: -
J gene: TRBJ2-5
clone size: -
V gene: TRBV20-1
CDR3 protein: CSASRTDSQETQYF
CDR3 DNA: TGCAGTGCTAGCCGGACTGACTCCCAAGAGACCCAGTACTTC

D gene: -
J gene: TRBJ2-1
clone size: -
V gene: TRBV7-2
CDR3 protein: CASSFLSERSEQFF
CDR3 DNA: TGTGCCAGCAGCTTTCTTTCGGAGCGGTCGGAGCAGTTCTTC

D gene: TRBD2
J gene: TRBJ2-5
clone size: few
V gene: TRBV4-3
CDR3 protein: CASSPRRLAGGQETQYF
CDR3 DNA: TGCGCCAGCAGCCCAAGAAGGCTAGCGGGAGGCCAAGAGACCCAGTACTTC

D gene: -
J gene: TRBJ2-7
clone size: few
V gene: TRBV12-3/TRBV12-4
CDR3 protein: CASSLRAGTKEQYF
CDR3 DNA: TGTGCCAGCAGTTTAAGGGCAGGTACTAAGGAGCAGTACTTC

D gene: TRBD2
J gene: TRBJ2-7
clone size: few
V gene: TRBV27
CDR3 protein: CASRGTSGRFGSYEQYF
CDR3 DNA: TGTGCCAGCAGAGGGACTAGCGGGAGATTCGGTTCCTACGAGCAGTACTTC